The next 17 T cell receptor beta chains were all read from a single sample in a study of OX40 agonist ivuxolimab in advanced cancers. Some clones are missing from TCRdb's copy, which holds only in-frame ones; the method was immunoSEQ multiplex PCR. The sample includes about 6,000 clones, around 81% of them seen just once. Here the sequenced sample was CD4+ or CD8+ T cells sorted from blood, taken in a trial of the OX40 agonist ivuxolimab. These receptors all come from an adult with an advanced solid tumor such as melanoma, head and neck, liver or kidney cancer.

The chain uses TRBV19 and TRBJ1-1; TRBD1 is a possible D gene (5 bases). CDR1 LNHDA and CDR2 SQIVND come from the germline V gene (reference sequence). Trimming shortened V by 6 bases and J by 5 bases, and 13 bases separated the two germline ends. The CDR3 covers 13 residues. CDR3 nucleotide sequence: TGTGCCAGTAGCCCGAGGGGCGGGACTGAAGCTTTCTTT. It encodes CASSPRGGTEAFF.

Details on this clone: A junction end diverges from the germline sequence, so it may reflect a read error. The same CDR3 can be traced to other DNA sequences in this sample. The V and J genes are TRBV5-4 and TRBJ1-1; no reliable D call. This CDR3 spans 14 amino acids. Per the germline V gene, CDR1 is SGHNT and CDR2 is YYREEE (reference sequence). The CDR3: CASSLKHPNTEAFF. Here the CDR3 DNA reads TGCGCCAGCAGCTTGAAACACCCGAACACTGAAGCTTTCTTT.

V usage is TRBV19 and J usage is TRBJ2-1; TRBD2 matches at 7 bases. Trimming at V came to 5 bases and at J to 0 bases, leaving 10 bases not matched to a gene. Looked up from germline, CDR1 is LNHDA and CDR2 is SQIVND (reference sequence). The CDR3 sequence is 17 residues long. This chain's CDR3 is CASSPPAGDPSYNEQFF. DNA for the CDR3: TGTGCCAGTAGTCCGCCTGCGGGGGATCCCTCCTACAATGAGCAGTTCTTC. The full variable domain, completed using reference TRBV19 and TRBJ2-1, is DGGITQSPKYLFRKEGQNVTLSCEQNLNHDAMYWYRQDPGQGLRLIYYSQIVNDFQKGDIAEGYSVSREKKESFPLTVTSAQKNPTAFYLCASSPPAGDPSYNEQFFGPGTRLTVL.

V is TRBV5-4 and J is TRBJ2-2; no clear D. V lost 4 bases to trimming and J lost 7 bases, with 8 bases between them. The CDR3 contains 12 residues. Germline values: CDR1 SGHNT, CDR2 YYREEE (reference sequence). The CDR3: CASSPPGGELFF. The CDR3 nucleotides are TGTGCCAGCAGCCCACCCGGCGGGGAGCTGTTTTTT.

The chain combines TRBV5-6 with TRBJ1-1, with unresolved D. Germline V CDR1 and CDR2: SGHDT, YYEEEE. The CDR3 runs 14 residues. V lost 0 bases, J lost 5 bases, and 11 bases lay in between. The CDR3 here is CASSLGTLSTEAFF. The DNA for the CDR3 is TGTGCCAGCAGCTTGGGGACTCTTAGTACTGAAGCTTTCTTT.

The CDR3: CASRVRQTSYEKLFF. The CDR3 DNA reads as TGTGCCAGCAGGGTCCGACAAACGTCATATGAAAAACTGTTTTTT. The V and J genes are TRBV5-5 and TRBJ1-4; D call uncertain. The V end was cut by 5 bases, the J end by 6 bases, with 17 bases between. The CDR3 loop spans 15 amino acids. Per germline, CDR1 SGHKS and CDR2 YYEKEE (reference sequence).

The chain couples TRBV27 to TRBJ1-1; TRBD1 aligns across 9 bases. V lost 4 bases and J lost 1; bases outside the gene matches: 4. This CDR3 has 15 amino acids. CDR1 is MNHEY and CDR2 is SMNVEV in the germline V gene (reference sequence). Here the CDR3 reads CASSSPGQGNTEAFF. CDR3 DNA sequence: TGTGCCAGCAGTTCGCCGGGACAGGGGAACACTGAAGCTTTCTTT.

The rearrangement joins TRBV13 to TRBJ2-5; tentatively, D is TRBD1 or TRBD2 (6 bases each). The J call could be wrong; TRBJ2-7 is a better fit for the DNA end. The CDR3 totals 14 residues. Germline lookup yields CDR1 PRHDT and CDR2 FYEKMQ (reference sequence). CDR3 coding DNA: TGTGCCAGCAGTGAAAGGGGGGTTTACTACGAGCAGTACTTC. Its protein product is CASSERGVYYEQYF.

The rearrangement links TRBV9 to TRBJ2-7; D unresolved. Per the germline V gene, CDR1 is SGDLS and CDR2 is YYNGEE. This CDR3 spans 15 amino acids. The V end was cut by 0 bases, the J end by 2 bases, with 12 bases between. The CDR3 DNA sequence: TGTGCCAGCAGCGTAGAGACCGCAGCGACCTACGAGCAGTACTTC. Translation: CASSVETAATYEQYF. The whole variable domain, remainder taken from reference TRBV9 and TRBJ2-7, is DSGVTQTPKHLITATGQRVTLRCSPRSGDLSVYWYQQSLDQGLQFLIQYYNGEERAKGNILERFSAQQFPDLHSELNLSSLELGDSALYFCASSVETAATYEQYFGPGTRLTVT.

The chain is built from TRBV7-6 and TRBJ2-1; 10 bases match TRBD2. The ends lost 5 bases at V and 6 bases at J; junction bases unmatched: 7. The CDR3 runs 15 residues. CDR1 is SGHVS, CDR2 FNYEAQ, per germline. The CDR3 sequence is CASSPSGGAGNEQFF. The DNA for the CDR3 is TGTGCCAGCAGCCCGAGCGGGGGGGCCGGCAATGAGCAGTTCTTC.

The V call is TRBV10-3, the J call TRBJ1-4, with D perhaps matching TRBD1 (5 bases). V was shortened by 10 bases and J by 3 bases, with 12 bases between the two germline ends. In germline, CDR1 is ENHRY, CDR2 SYGVKD. The CDR3 extends over 13 amino acids. CDR3 region: CATSTASNEKLFF. For the CDR3, the DNA is TGTGCCACATCGACAGCCTCTAATGAAAAACTGTTTTTT.

The chain carries TRBV5-4 and TRBJ2-7; 8 bases are shared with TRBD2. The ends lost 1 base at V and 2 bases at J; junction bases unmatched: 5. The CDR3 spans 15 residues. The germline gives CDR1 SGHNT, CDR2 YYREEE (reference sequence). The CDR3 sequence is CASSLRGGLAYEQYF. In DNA, the CDR3 is TGTGCCAGCAGCTTGCGGGGGGGGCTCGCCTACGAGCAGTACTTC.

This chain links TRBV19 with TRBJ2-5; TRBD1 matches 8 bases. Germline CDR1 LNHDA, CDR2 SQIVND (reference sequence). There are 15 residues in the CDR3. Trimming cost V 1 base and J 7 bases; bases outside gene matches: 8. CDR3 sequence reads: CASSIAGQGFATQYF. CDR3 DNA: TGTGCCAGTAGTATAGCCGGACAGGGTTTTGCGACCCAGTACTTC.

This chain connects TRBV5-5 to TRBJ1-4; D is unresolved. Germline loops: CDR1 SGHKS, CDR2 YYEKEE (reference sequence). CDR3 length: 14 residues. V dropped 4 bases and J dropped 2 bases, with 9 bases sitting between them. The CDR3 nucleotides are TGTGCCAGCAGCCCCTTCATGACTAATGAAAAACTGTTTTTT. It specifies CASSPFMTNEKLFF.

In this sample, this clone turned up a few times. The rearrangement links TRBV19 to TRBJ1-1, with D perhaps TRBD1 (6 bases). Trimming took off 3 bases at V and 8 bases at J, with 16 bases between the two ends. Germline CDR1 reads LNHDA; CDR2 reads SQIVND (reference sequence). This CDR3 is 14 amino acids long. CDR3 nucleotide sequence: TGTGCCAGTAGTATGGCAGGGGAGGCGTCCGAAGCTTTCTTT. Protein: CASSMAGEASEAFF.

CDR3 nucleotide sequence: TGTGCCAGCAGTTTCGGTGGAGAGCAGTACTTC. Protein product: CASSFGGEQYF. The chain employs TRBV6-5 and TRBJ2-7; D is uncertain. V lost 4 bases to trimming and J lost 7 bases, with 8 bases between them. The CDR3 extends over 11 amino acids. Germline values: CDR1 MNHEY, CDR2 SVGAGI.

The J gene is TRBJ2-4, the V gene TRBV4-1; 9 bases are a match to TRBD2. Germline V gene sequence: CDR1 MGHRA, CDR2 YSYEKL. With V trimmed by 1 base and J by 4 bases, 5 bases remained unmatched. The CDR3 has 16 amino acids. For the CDR3, the DNA is TGCGCCAGCAGCCAAGCCCCCGCGGGGGGGAAAAACATTCAGTACTTC. It is translated as CASSQAPAGGKNIQYF.